The next 21 T cell receptor beta chains were all read from a single sample in a study of blood T cell repertoires in COVID-19. Some clones are missing from TCRdb's copy, which holds only in-frame ones; the method was immunoSEQ multiplex PCR. Of approximately 110,000 clones listed, about 89% are singletons. Sequences were obtained from peripheral blood. These receptors were taken from a middle-aged man with acute or convalescent COVID-19.

The chain carries TRBV2 and TRBJ1-5, with TRBD1 matching over 9 bases. Germline CDR1 and CDR2: SNHLY and FYNNEI. This CDR3 region has 14 residues. V shed 6 bases and J 5 bases; nucleotides not matched to a gene: 5. In DNA, the CDR3 is TGTGCCAGCAGGGGGACAGGGACGCATCAGCCCCAGCATTTT. It specifies CASRGTGTHQPQHF.

The CDR3 DNA follows: TGTGCCAGCAGCTTAGGGAGCGGGGGTTTCCAAGAGACCCAGTACTTC. Its translation is CASSLGSGGFQETQYF. The rearrangement links TRBV7-9 to TRBJ2-5; 8 positions agree with TRBD2. V was clipped by 1 base and J by 1 base; unmatched bases: 5. CDR1 and CDR2 from the germline V gene are SEHNR and FQNEAQ (reference sequence). The CDR3 is 16 amino acids.

The genes are TRBV5-1 and TRBJ2-1, with 9 bases matching TRBD2. Germline V gene sequence: CDR1 SGHRS, CDR2 YFSETQ. Germline trimming cut 2 bases from V and 8 bases from J; bases unmatched to any gene: 5. This CDR3 spans 14 amino acids. The CDR3 sequence is CASSFGLARDEQFF. In DNA, the CDR3 is TGCGCCAGCAGCTTCGGACTAGCGAGGGATGAGCAGTTCTTC.

This chain uses TRBV6-4 with TRBJ2-4; 10 nucleotides agree with TRBD1. The ends lost 5 bases at V and 3 bases at J; junction bases unmatched: 4. CDR3 size: 15 residues. In germline, CDR1 is MRHNA, CDR2 SNTAGT. CDR3 nucleotides: TGTGCCAGCAGTCTTGACAGGGGGCGCAAAAACATTCAGTACTTC. Amino acid sequence: CASSLDRGRKNIQYF.

In this sample, this clone turned up a few times. V is TRBV27 and J is TRBJ1-1, with D hard to call. Germline CDR1 is MNHEY and CDR2 is SMNVEV (reference sequence). V was clipped by 7 bases and J by 1 base, with 13 bases between them. This CDR3 has 14 amino acids. CDR3 sequence reads: CASIPLERNTEAFF. The CDR3 nucleotides read TGTGCCAGCATCCCACTTGAGAGGAACACTGAAGCTTTCTTT.

The gene calls are TRBV6-2 or TRBV6-3 and TRBJ1-2; D is ambiguous. V was pared by 2 bases and J by 7 bases, with 26 bases between. Germline V lookup: CDR1 MNHEY, CDR2 SVGEGT. The CDR3 is 18 residues long. CDR3 DNA sequence: TGTGCCAGCAGTTACCACAGCGGCGGCCAGAGAGCGTTTCTTGGCTACACCTTC. Translating gives CASSYHSGGQRAFLGYTF.

This chain connects TRBV27 to TRBJ2-1, with 8 bases aligning to TRBD2. J lost 3 bases, V lost 2 bases, and 3 bases had no gene match. The CDR3 runs to 15 residues. The germline V gene encodes CDR1 MNHEY and CDR2 SMNVEV (reference sequence). The CDR3 is CASSLTGTSYNEQFF. The CDR3 coding sequence is TGTGCCAGCAGTTTAACCGGGACTAGCTACAATGAGCAGTTCTTC.

This clone was seen more than once but under ten times. The J gene is TRBJ2-2, the V gene TRBV7-9, with D maybe TRBD1 (6 bases). The CDR3 length is 16 residues. Germline CDR1 and CDR2: SEHNR and FQNEAQ (reference sequence). Trimming left V 5 bases short and J 0 bases short, with 13 bases between. The DNA of the CDR3 is TGTGCCAGCAGCGAGCAGGGGTTCGCGAACACCGGGGAGCTGTTTTTT. Its protein product is CASSEQGFANTGELFF.

This clone has a single count. The chain uses TRBV30 and TRBJ1-6, with a weak D call TRBD1 (6 bases). Germline V lookup: CDR1 GTSNPN, CDR2 SVGIG (reference sequence). There are 17 residues in the CDR3. Deletions cut 2 bases from V and 8 bases from J, with 22 bases between. Here the CDR3 reads CAWSRPSVGGGHSPLHF. The DNA of the CDR3 is TGTGCCTGGAGTCGGCCTTCGGTAGGGGGGGGGCATTCACCCCTCCACTTT.

The V and J genes are TRBV5-1 and TRBJ2-5, with D tentatively TRBD1 (6 bases). CDR1 and CDR2 from the germline V gene are SGHRS and YFSETQ. The CDR3 is 15 amino acids. Trimming shortened V by 3 bases and J by 4 bases, and 16 bases separated the two germline ends. The CDR3 nucleotides read TGCGCCAGCAGCTCAACAGGGTCTTGGGTAGAGACCCAGTACTTC. Its protein is CASSSTGSWVETQYF.

The genes are TRBV3-1 (or the pseudogene TRBV3-2) and TRBJ1-1; D may be TRBD1 (5 bases). This CDR3 is built from 14 residues. Trimming removed 4 bases at V and 4 bases at J, with 13 bases between. Germline CDR1 LGHDT, CDR2 YNNKEL (reference sequence). CDR3 region: CASSPVHGGTEAFF. The CDR3 DNA reads TGTGCCAGCAGCCCCGTCCACGGGGGCACTGAAGCTTTCTTT.

This rearrangement joins TRBV5-1 to TRBJ2-2; 7 nucleotides match TRBD1. Germline V gene lookup returns CDR1 SGHRS and CDR2 YFSETQ. J gave up 7 bases and V 4 bases, and 13 bases lay outside the gene matches. The CDR3 sequence is 16 residues long. The DNA for the CDR3 is TGCGCCAGCAGCCTGATCCCATCTCAGGGGGACGGGGAGCTGTTTTTT. This translates into CASSLIPSQGDGELFF.

This sequence joins TRBV13 and TRBJ2-3, with TRBD1 matching 7 bases. CDR1 and CDR2 from the germline V gene are PRHDT and FYEKMQ (reference sequence). The CDR3 sequence is 15 residues long. Trimming cost V 7 bases and J 0 bases; bases outside gene matches: 7. The CDR3 DNA is TGTGCCAGCAACAGGGGCTTATCTAGCACAGATACGCAGTATTTT. This gives the protein CASNRGLSSTDTQYF.

In DNA form, the CDR3 reads TGTGCCAGCACCGCAGGGTACGACTATGGCTACACCTTC. Protein product: CASTAGYDYGYTF. The V call is TRBV12-3 or TRBV12-4, the J call TRBJ1-2, with a possible D match to TRBD1 (5 bases). The CDR3 totals 13 residues. Between the trimmed V and J ends, which lost 7 bases and 3 bases, there was a span of 12 bases.

This chain connects TRBV6-1 to TRBJ1-5; D is ambiguous. The CDR3 contains 15 residues. CDR1 is MNHNS, CDR2 SASEGT, per germline. The V end lost 3 bases, the J end lost 0 bases, and 9 bases lay between the germline ends. The CDR3 reads CASSEALDSNQPQHF. The CDR3 bases are TGTGCCAGCAGTGAGGCCCTTGATAGCAATCAGCCCCAGCATTTT.

V gene TRBV5-4 combines with J gene TRBJ2-3, with D possibly being TRBD1 (5 bases). CDR3 length equals 17 residues. The V end was cut by 0 bases, the J end by 0 bases, with 14 bases between. Germline CDR1 reads SGHNT; CDR2 reads YYREEE (reference sequence). In DNA form, the CDR3 reads TGTGCCAGCAGCTTGGCGGGCAGGGCCTCTAGCACAGATACGCAGTATTTT. The encoded protein is CASSLAGRASSTDTQYF.

The gene calls are TRBV5-1 and TRBJ1-1, with 7 bases fitting TRBD1. V lost 4 bases and J lost 2; bases outside the gene matches: 2. CDR3 length: 13 residues. CDR1 is SGHRS, CDR2 YFSETQ, per germline. CDR3 sequence reads: CASSRDRNTEAFF. The CDR3 coding sequence is TGCGCCAGCAGCCGGGACAGAAACACTGAAGCTTTCTTT.

This chain connects TRBV4-1 to TRBJ1-2; tentatively, D is TRBD1 (5 bases). In germline, CDR1 is MGHRA, CDR2 YSYEKL. The CDR3 has 16 residues. V was clipped by 4 bases and J by 5 bases, with 20 bases between them. The CDR3 DNA reads as TGCGCCAGCAGCCCCACAGGAGGTGGAGGGATGTATGGCTACACCTTC. Translation gives CASSPTGGGGMYGYTF.

V is TRBV3-1 (or the pseudogene TRBV3-2) and J is TRBJ2-4; TRBD1 is a possible D gene (5 bases). V was trimmed by 2 bases and J by 2 bases, leaving 13 bases between them. CDR3 size: 16 residues. Germline V gene data show CDR1 as LGHDT and CDR2 as YNNKEL (reference sequence). CDR3 amino acids: CASSQFQGSTKNIQYF. CDR3 nucleotides: TGTGCCAGCAGCCAATTTCAGGGTTCGACCAAAAACATTCAGTACTTC.

V is TRBV15 and J is TRBJ1-4; TRBD1 matches at 8 bases. CDR3 length: 14 amino acids. The germline CDR1 and CDR2 sequences are LNHNV and YYDKDF (reference sequence). The V gene end was trimmed by 1 base and the J gene end by 9 bases; junction bases not matched to a gene: 4. CDR3 amino acids: CATSRGGQGKKLFF. DNA of the CDR3: TGTGCCACCAGCAGAGGTGGACAGGGTAAAAAACTGTTTTTT.

The chain joins TRBV6-1 to TRBJ1-2, with a tentative D call TRBD1 (6 bases). The CDR3 loop spans 14 amino acids. V lost 2 bases and J lost 3, with 10 bases in between. From germline, CDR1 is MNHNS and CDR2 SASEGT. As DNA, the CDR3 is TGTGCCAGCAGTGAATCTGGGACACACTATGGCTACACCTTC. Its translation is CASSESGTHYGYTF.